This TCR beta chain is drawn from a study of T-cell memory formation after mild COVID-19. One entry per CDR3 protein, called by TCRdb with MiXCR from the 5' RACE reads. The table has 500,000 to 600,000 distinct CDR3 sequences, roughly 18% seen once. This clonotype was detected only a few times. V was clipped by 3 bases and J by 1 base, with 10 bases between them. The CDR3 runs to 14 residues. CDR1 SGHRS and CDR2 YFSETQ come from the germline V gene. This chain uses TRBV5-1 with TRBJ2-5; tentative D call: TRBD2 (5 bases). Sequenced sample: PBMCs or a T cell subset sorted from them (not recorded which). The sequence came from an adult woman who had mild COVID-19 (a few samples of this study predate the infection). Cell type and time point are not known. The CDR3 DNA reads TGCGCCAGCAGCTGGGGAGCCACCCAAGAGACCCAGTACTTC. Its translation: CASSWGATQETQYF.